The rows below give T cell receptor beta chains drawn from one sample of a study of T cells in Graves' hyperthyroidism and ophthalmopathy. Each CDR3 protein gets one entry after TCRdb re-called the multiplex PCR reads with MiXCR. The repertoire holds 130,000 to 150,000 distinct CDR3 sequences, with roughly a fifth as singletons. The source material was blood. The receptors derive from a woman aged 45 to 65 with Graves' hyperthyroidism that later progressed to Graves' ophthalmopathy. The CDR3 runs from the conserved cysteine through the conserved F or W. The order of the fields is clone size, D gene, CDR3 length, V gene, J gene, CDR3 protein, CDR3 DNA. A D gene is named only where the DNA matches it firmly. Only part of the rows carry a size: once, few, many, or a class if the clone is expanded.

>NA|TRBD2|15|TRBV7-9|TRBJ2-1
CASSLSAGVTYEQFF
TGTGCCAGCAGCTTATCAGCGGGAGTTACATATGAGCAGTTCTTC
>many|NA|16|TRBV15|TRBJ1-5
CATSKARDRLDQPQHF
TGTGCCACCAGCAAAGCCCGGGACCGGCTCGATCAGCCCCAGCATTTT
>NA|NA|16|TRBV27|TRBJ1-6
CASSLSPRGKTSPLHF
TGTGCCAGCAGTCTATCCCCTCGGGGAAAAACATCACCCCTCCACTTT
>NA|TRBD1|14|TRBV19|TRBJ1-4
CASSPGQGSEKLFF
TGTGCCAGTAGCCCAGGACAGGGGAGTGAAAAACTGTTTTTT
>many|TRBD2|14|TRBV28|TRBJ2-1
CASTRPSGSNEQFF
TGTGCCAGCACGCGGCCTAGCGGGAGTAATGAGCAGTTCTTC
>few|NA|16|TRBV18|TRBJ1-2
CASSLDNRDAAHGYTF
TGTGCCAGCTCACTAGACAACAGGGACGCGGCTCATGGCTACACCTTC
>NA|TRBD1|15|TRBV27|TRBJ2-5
CASSPHSDRAETQYF
TGTGCCAGCAGCCCACACAGCGACAGGGCAGAGACCCAGTACTTC
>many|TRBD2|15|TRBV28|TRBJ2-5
CASSLRTSRAETQYF
TGTGCCAGCAGTTTACGGACTAGCAGGGCCGAGACCCAGTACTTC
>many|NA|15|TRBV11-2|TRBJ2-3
CASSFSGTHTDTQYF
TGTGCCAGCAGCTTTTCCGGGACTCACACAGATACGCAGTATTTT
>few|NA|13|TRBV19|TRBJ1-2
CASNRGARYGYTF
TGTGCCAGTAATCGGGGGGCGAGATATGGCTACACCTTC
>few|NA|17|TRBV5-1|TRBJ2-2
CASTTFSTNRGTGELFF
TGCGCCAGCACCACCTTCTCGACGAATAGGGGGACCGGGGAGCTGTTTTTT
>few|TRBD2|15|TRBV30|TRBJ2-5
CAWSPLGTSAETQYF
TGTGCCTGGAGCCCACTTGGGACTAGTGCGGAGACCCAGTACTTC
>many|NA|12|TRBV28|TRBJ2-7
CASRDHRDEQYF
TGTGCCAGCAGGGACCACAGGGACGAGCAGTACTTC
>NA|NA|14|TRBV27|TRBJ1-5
CASRAHHSNQPQHF
TGTGCCTCGAGGGCACACCATAGCAATCAGCCCCAGCATTTT
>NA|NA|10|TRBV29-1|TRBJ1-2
CSAEEAGYTF
TGCAGCGCGGAGGAGGCTGGCTACACCTTC
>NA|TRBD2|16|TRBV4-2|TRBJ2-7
CASSQGPSGRAYEQYF
TGTGCCAGCAGCCAAGGTCCTAGCGGGAGGGCCTACGAGCAGTACTTC
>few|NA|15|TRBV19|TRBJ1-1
CASSIWQGMNTGAFF
TGTGCCAGTAGTATCTGGCAGGGGATGAACACTGGAGCTTTCTTT
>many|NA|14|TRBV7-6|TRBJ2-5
CASSPEPYSETQYF
TGTGCCAGCAGTCCCGAACCGTACTCAGAGACCCAGTACTTC
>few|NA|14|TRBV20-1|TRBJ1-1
CSASTTSWNTEAFF
TGCAGTGCTAGTACCACTTCCTGGAACACTGAAGCTTTCTTT
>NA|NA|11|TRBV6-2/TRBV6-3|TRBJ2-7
CASSAGTEQYF
TGTGCCAGCAGTGCCGGGACGGAGCAGTACTTC
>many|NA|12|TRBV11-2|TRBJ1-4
CASSLAGEKLFF
TGTGCCAGCAGCTTAGCCGGTGAAAAACTGTTTTTT
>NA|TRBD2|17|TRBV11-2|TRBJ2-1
CASSLGLAGGLRNEQFF
TGTGCCAGCAGCCTGGGACTAGCGGGGGGGTTAAGAAATGAGCAGTTCTTC
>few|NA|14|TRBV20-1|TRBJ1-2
CSARDSWGSYGYTF
TGCAGTGCTAGAGACTCCTGGGGGTCCTATGGCTACACCTTC
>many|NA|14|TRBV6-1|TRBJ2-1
CASSEALKGREQFF
TGTGCCAGCAGTGAAGCGCTCAAGGGCCGTGAGCAGTTCTTC
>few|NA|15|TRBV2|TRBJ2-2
CASSYEAAPAGELFF
TGTGCCAGCAGTTACGAAGCGGCACCTGCCGGGGAGCTGTTTTTT
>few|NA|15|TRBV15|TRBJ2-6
CATSTSNSGANVLTF
TGTGCCACCAGCACCAGTAACTCTGGGGCCAACGTCCTGACTTTC
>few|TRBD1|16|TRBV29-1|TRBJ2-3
CSVEDPGRGPGDTQYF
TGCAGCGTTGAAGATCCAGGCAGGGGGCCGGGAGATACGCAGTATTTT
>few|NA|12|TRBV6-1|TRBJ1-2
CASSEYRYGYTF
TGTGCCAGCAGTGAATACCGCTATGGCTACACCTTC
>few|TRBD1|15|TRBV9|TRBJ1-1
CASSVDLGTGVEAFF
TGTGCCAGCAGCGTAGACCTCGGGACAGGGGTTGAAGCTTTCTTT
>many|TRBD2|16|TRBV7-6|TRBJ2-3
CASSPRLAGGTDTQYF
TGTGCCAGCAGCCCCCGGCTAGCGGGTGGCACAGATACGCAGTATTTT
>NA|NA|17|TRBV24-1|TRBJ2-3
CATSETSLFTSTDTQYF
TGTGCCACCAGTGAAACGTCGCTTTTTACTAGCACAGATACGCAGTATTTT
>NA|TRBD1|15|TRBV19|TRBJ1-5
CASSLTGGANQPQHF
TGTGCCAGTAGTTTGACAGGGGGCGCGAATCAGCCCCAGCATTTT
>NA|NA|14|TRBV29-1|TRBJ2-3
CSATTGTDTDTQYF
TGCAGCGCCACTACCGGGACCGACACAGATACGCAGTATTTT
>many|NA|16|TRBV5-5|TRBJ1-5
CASSLEQGISNQPQHF
TGTGCCAGCAGCTTGGAACAGGGCATTAGCAATCAGCCCCAGCATTTT
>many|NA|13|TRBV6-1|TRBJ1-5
CASREQGLGAQHF
TGTGCCAGCAGAGAACAGGGCCTCGGGGCCCAGCATTTT
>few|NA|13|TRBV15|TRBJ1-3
CATKASSGNTIYF
TGTGCCACCAAGGCCAGCTCTGGAAACACCATATATTTT
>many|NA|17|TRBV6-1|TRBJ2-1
CASSSGLPQTFRNEQFF
TGTGCCAGCTCCAGCGGCCTCCCGCAAACTTTTAGGAATGAGCAGTTCTTC
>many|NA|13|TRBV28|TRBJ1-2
CASSFGGWDGYTF
TGTGCCAGCAGTTTCGGGGGATGGGATGGCTACACCTTC
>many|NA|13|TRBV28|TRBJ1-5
CATRVGFNQPQHF
TGTGCCACCCGAGTTGGGTTCAATCAGCCCCAGCATTTT
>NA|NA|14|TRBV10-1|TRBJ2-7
CASSDSGRSYEQYF
TGCGCCAGCAGTGATAGCGGCCGATCCTACGAGCAGTACTTC
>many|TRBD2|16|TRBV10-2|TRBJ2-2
CASTTAGGQVTGELFF
TGCGCCAGCACTACCGCGGGAGGGCAGGTCACCGGGGAGCTGTTTTTT
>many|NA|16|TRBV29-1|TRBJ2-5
CSARALIGGGGETQYF
TGCAGCGCCAGGGCCCTAATAGGAGGAGGTGGGGAGACCCAGTACTTC
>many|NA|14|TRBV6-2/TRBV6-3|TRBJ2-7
CASSPSGIGNEQYF
TGTGCCAGCAGCCCCTCAGGGATTGGCAACGAGCAGTACTTC
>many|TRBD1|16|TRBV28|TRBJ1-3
CASSFPRTGGGNTIYF
TGTGCCAGCAGTTTCCCCCGGACAGGGGGTGGAAACACCATATATTTT
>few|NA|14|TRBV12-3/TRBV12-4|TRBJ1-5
CASSIRGGAGSQHF
TGTGCCAGCAGTATCCGGGGAGGGGCGGGGTCCCAGCATTTT
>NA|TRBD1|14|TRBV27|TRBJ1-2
CASSKTGGNYGYTF
TGTGCCAGCAGCAAGACAGGGGGCAACTATGGCTACACCTTC
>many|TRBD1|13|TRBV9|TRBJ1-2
CASNPGQGYGYTF
TGTGCCAGCAACCCGGGACAGGGGTATGGCTACACCTTC
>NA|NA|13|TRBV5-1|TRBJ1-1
CASSSYRDTEAFF
TGCGCCAGCAGCTCTTACAGGGACACTGAAGCTTTCTTT
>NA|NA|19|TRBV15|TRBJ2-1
CATSSARRAMPNRLETQFF
TGTGCCACCAGCAGCGCGCGGCGGGCCATGCCAAACAGGTTGGAGACCCAGTTCTTC
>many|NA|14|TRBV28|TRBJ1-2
CASSLKRSFRGYTF
TGTGCCAGCAGTTTAAAAAGAAGTTTTCGTGGCTACACCTTC
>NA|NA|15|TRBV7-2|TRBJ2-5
CASSFWIDVGETQYF
TGTGCCAGCAGCTTCTGGATTGATGTAGGGGAGACCCAGTACTTC
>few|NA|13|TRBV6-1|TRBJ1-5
CASSQTSNQPRHF
TGTGCCAGCAGTCAGACGAGCAATCAGCCCCGGCATTTT
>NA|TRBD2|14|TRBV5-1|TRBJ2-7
CASRVKRESYEQYF
TGCGCCAGCAGGGTGAAGCGGGAATCCTACGAGCAGTACTTC
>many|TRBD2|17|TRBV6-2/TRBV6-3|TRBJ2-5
CASSRPPPAGVGETQYF
TGTGCCAGCAGCCGCCCCCCACCTGCGGGAGTTGGAGAGACCCAGTACTTC